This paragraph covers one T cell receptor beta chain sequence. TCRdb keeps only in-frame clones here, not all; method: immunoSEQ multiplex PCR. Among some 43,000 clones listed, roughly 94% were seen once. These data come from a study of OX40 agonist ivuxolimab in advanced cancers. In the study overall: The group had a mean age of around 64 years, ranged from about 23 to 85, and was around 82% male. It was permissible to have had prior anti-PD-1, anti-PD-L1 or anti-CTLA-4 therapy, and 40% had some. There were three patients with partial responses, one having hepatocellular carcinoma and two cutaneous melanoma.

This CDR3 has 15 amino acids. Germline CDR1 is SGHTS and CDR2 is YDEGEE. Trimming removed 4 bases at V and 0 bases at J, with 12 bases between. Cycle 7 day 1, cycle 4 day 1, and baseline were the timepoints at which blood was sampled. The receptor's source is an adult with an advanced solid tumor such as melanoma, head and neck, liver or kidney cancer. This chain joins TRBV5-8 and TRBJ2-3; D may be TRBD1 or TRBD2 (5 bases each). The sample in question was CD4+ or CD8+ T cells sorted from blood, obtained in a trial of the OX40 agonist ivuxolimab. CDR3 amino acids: CASSAGTSSTDTQYF. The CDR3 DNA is TGTGCCAGCAGCGCCGGGACCTCTAGCACAGATACGCAGTATTTT. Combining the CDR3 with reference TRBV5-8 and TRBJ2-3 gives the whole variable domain EAGVTQSPTHLIKTRGQQATLRCSPISGHTSVYWYQQALGLGLQFLLWYDEGEERNRGNFPPRFSGRQFPNYSSELNVNALELEDSALYLCASSAGTSSTDTQYFGPGTRLTVL.